These T cell receptor beta chains were read from a single sample in a study of human T cells and chemical hapten exposure. MiXCR, run by TCRdb on the RACE reads, gives a single entry per CDR3 protein. The top ten hold over 2% of the sample, which has 95,000 to 150,000 distinct CDR3 sequences, around 10% seen once. This specimen was whole blood, taken in connection with sensitization to the hapten diphenylcyclopropenone (DPC). These receptor sequences come from a woman aged 45-65 years with alopecia areata. Some clones in this sample may be carry-over from other donors' samples. CDR3s include the opening cysteine and the closing phenylalanine or tryptophan. D genes are given only for firm matches. The listing skips clone size in some rows; elsewhere it reads once, few, many or a size class.

length,V,D,J,size,DNA,CDR3
14,TRBV27,.,TRBJ1-1,.,TGTGCCAGCAGTTTGCAGGGGTATCGCACTGAAGCTTTCTTT,CASSLQGYRTEAFF
13,TRBV6-5,TRBD1,TRBJ1-2,.,TGTGCCAGCAGAGGGACAGGGAACTATGGCTACACCTTC,CASRGTGNYGYTF
19,TRBV21-1,.,TRBJ2-7,.,TGTGCCAGCAGCAAAAAAAAGGACCGGGACGTACGTTGCTCCTACGAGCAGTACTTC,CASSKKKDRDVRCSYEQYF
14,TRBV7-2,.,TRBJ1-1,.,TGTGCCAGCAGCCCCGGGACGGATGGATTTGAAGCTTTCTTT,CASSPGTDGFEAFF
14,TRBV7-6,TRBD1,TRBJ2-2,many,TGTGCCAGCAGCTGGGACAGGGAAGCCGGGGAGCTGTTTTTT,CASSWDREAGELFF
17,TRBV5-6,.,TRBJ2-1,once,TGTGCCAGCAGCTTGGCCAAATGGGGAGGTTCCTACAATGAGCAGTTCTTC,CASSLAKWGGSYNEQFF
15,TRBV12-3/TRBV12-4,TRBD1,TRBJ1-6,.,TGTGCCAGCAGTTTTTCTTCAGGGGGTCATTCACCCCTCCACTTT,CASSFSSGGHSPLHF
11,TRBV29-1,.,TRBJ1-2,few,TGCAGCGTTGAAGGAGGGAGTGACTACACCTTC,CSVEGGSDYTF
16,TRBV27,TRBD2,TRBJ2-3,.,TGTGCCAGCAGTTTAATAGCGGGAGGGCCGTTAGATACGCAGTATTTT,CASSLIAGGPLDTQYF
14,TRBV28,TRBD2,TRBJ2-5,many,TGTGCCAGCAGTTTCACTAGCGGGGAAGAGACCCAGTACTTC,CASSFTSGEETQYF
12,TRBV6-6,TRBD1,TRBJ1-2,.,TGTGCCAGCAGCCAGGACAGGGAAGGCTACACCTTC,CASSQDREGYTF
17,TRBV6-2/TRBV6-3,.,TRBJ2-3,few,TGTGCCAGCCAACGGGTCCAGCCTCCGCCTGGCACAGATACGCAGTATTTT,CASQRVQPPPGTDTQYF
13,TRBV6-6,.,TRBJ2-5,.,TGTGCCAGCAGTTTGACATGGCCGGAGACCCAGTACTTC,CASSLTWPETQYF
12,TRBV6-2/TRBV6-3,.,TRBJ2-1,many,TGTGCCAGCTGCGGTGACGGGGTCGAGCAGTTCTTC,CASCGDGVEQFF
14,TRBV29-1,TRBD1,TRBJ1-2,once,TGCAGCGTTGAAGTCGACAGGGCCCTCTATGGCTACACCTTC,CSVEVDRALYGYTF
13,TRBV29-1,TRBD1,TRBJ2-2,many,TGCAGCGCTGGGACAGCGAACACCGGGGAGCTGTTTTTT,CSAGTANTGELFF
16,TRBV4-2,TRBD2,TRBJ2-3,few,TGTGCCAGCAGCCAGGCAGCGGGGGGGGGCACAGATACGCAGTATTTT,CASSQAAGGGTDTQYF
16,TRBV6-5,TRBD1,TRBJ2-7,few,TGTGCCAGCAGGCCACTCCTGACAGGGGAATTCAACGAGCAGTACTTC,CASRPLLTGEFNEQYF
17,TRBV4-1,TRBD2,TRBJ2-3,.,TGCGCCAGCAGCCTCCCCATCCTAGCGGGGGGCACAGATACGCAGTATTTT,CASSLPILAGGTDTQYF
13,TRBV6-1,TRBD1,TRBJ1-5,few,TGTGCCAGCAATACAGGGGTCCAACAGCCCCAGCATTTT,CASNTGVQQPQHF
12,TRBV10-3,.,TRBJ1-1,.,TGTGCCATCACGGGGGGGTCCACTGAAGCTTTCTTT,CAITGGSTEAFF
14,TRBV2,TRBD1,TRBJ1-5,few,TGTGCCAGCAGTGACAGACAGGGGTATCAGCCCCAGCATTTT,CASSDRQGYQPQHF
15,TRBV5-6,TRBD2,TRBJ2-1,few,TGTGCCAGCAGGGAAGGGACTAGCGGTTACAATGAGCAGTTCTTC,CASREGTSGYNEQFF
14,TRBV27,TRBD1,TRBJ2-7,few,TGTGCCAGCAGTTTATGGCAGGGGGCCGGCGAGCAGTACTTC,CASSLWQGAGEQYF
11,TRBV20-1,.,TRBJ1-4,.,TGCAGTGCTAGAACATGGGAAAAACTGTTTTTT,CSARTWEKLFF
15,TRBV5-1,.,TRBJ2-2,few,TGCGCCAGCAGAACAGGGTTATCGAGCGCCGGGGAGCTGTTTTTT,CASRTGLSSAGELFF
14,TRBV20-1,.,TRBJ2-7,many,TGCAGTGCTAGAAGAGCGATCACCCCCTACGAGCAGTACTTC,CSARRAITPYEQYF
17,TRBV6-5,TRBD2,TRBJ2-2,many,TGTGCCAGCAGGGCAACTAGCGGGGGGGGACACACCGGGGAGCTGTTTTTT,CASRATSGGGHTGELFF
14,TRBV2,TRBD1,TRBJ2-3,many,TGTGCCAGCAGCGGGACAGGGGGCGCAGATACGCAGTATTTT,CASSGTGGADTQYF
14,TRBV2,TRBD2,TRBJ2-7,few,TGTGCCAGCAGTGGGGGCGGGGGTCCCTACGAGCAGTACTTC,CASSGGGGPYEQYF
20,TRBV4-2,.,TRBJ1-5,.,TGTGCCAGCAGCCAAGACGGGGTCGGGTCATCGAATATTGGCAATCAGCCCCAGCATTTT,CASSQDGVGSSNIGNQPQHF
13,TRBV2,.,TRBJ2-2,.,TGTGCCAGCAGCACCTCGAACACCGGGGAGCTGTTTTTT,CASSTSNTGELFF
14,TRBV28,.,TRBJ2-7,.,TGTGCCAGCAACGGTAGACCTGGGACCTACGAGCAGTACTTC,CASNGRPGTYEQYF
12,TRBV29-1,.,TRBJ2-6,.,TGCAGCGTTGTCTCCGGGGCCAACGTCCTGACTTTC,CSVVSGANVLTF